This T cell receptor beta chain was profiled in a study of CD8+CD57+ T cells in acquired aplastic anemia. CD8+CD57+ cell expansion had been shown by flow cytometry in patients chosen for sequencing. This CDR3 contains 14 residues. Trimming took off 6 bases at V and 2 bases at J, with 10 bases between the two ends. CDR1 is MDHEN and CDR2 is SYDVKM in the germline V gene. TCR beta VDJ and CDR3 profiles were obtained from a genomic DNA template. MiXCR, run by TCRdb on the reads, gives a single entry per CDR3 protein. The data show some 120,000 distinct CDR3 sequences, 30% to 45% seen once. The sequence came from a human donor with aplastic anemia. The V gene is TRBV28, the J gene TRBJ1-4, with D uncertain. The sequencing input was sorted CD4+, CD8+, or CD8+CD57+ T cells (not recorded which) from PBMCs. CDR3 in amino acids: CASSWTATNEKLFF. As DNA, the CDR3 is TGTGCCAGCAGCTGGACGGCTACTAATGAAAAACTGTTTTTT.